This is a list of T cell receptor beta chains from one sample in a study of blood T cells in healthy people across ages. TCRdb re-analysed the 5' RACE reads in MiXCR, keeping a single row per CDR3 protein. The sample has roughly 680,000 distinct CDR3 sequences, roughly half seen once; the top ten hold roughly 13%. What was sequenced was blood. The receptor set was obtained from a woman of 80 years or more in good health. CDR3s include the opening cysteine and the closing phenylalanine or tryptophan. D genes are given only for firm matches. Clone size, where shown, is once, few, many, or a class for clones that have expanded.

v_call	j_call	clone_size	d_call	cdr3_nt	cdr3_aa
TRBV15	TRBJ1-5	-	-	TGTGCCACACAGCATTCCAGCAATCAGCCCCAGCATTTT	CATQHSSNQPQHF
TRBV5-1	TRBJ1-2	many	-	TGCGCCAGCAGCCTAGAGGACGGAGCTAACTATGGCTACACCTTC	CASSLEDGANYGYTF
TRBV20-1	TRBJ2-4	-	-	TGCAGTGCTAGAGATACCAGGGCAAACATTCAGTACTTC	CSARDTRANIQYF
TRBV6-5	TRBJ1-5	-	-	TGTGCCAGCAACGCAGCCCGGGATAACAATCAGCCCCAGCATTTT	CASNAARDNNQPQHF
TRBV15	TRBJ1-5	-	-	TGTGCCACCAGCACCACCAGGGTCAATCAGCCCCAGCATTTT	CATSTTRVNQPQHF
TRBV28	TRBJ2-5	many	-	TGTGCCAGCAGTTTGGGCGGGTACAAAGAGACCCAGTACTTC	CASSLGGYKETQYF
TRBV7-2	TRBJ2-5	-	-	TGTGCCAGCAGCCCTTGGAGGGTCGGAGGGGGCAAGAGATTTCAAGAGACCCAGTACTTC	CASSPWRVGGGKRFQETQYF
TRBV4-1	TRBJ1-6	few	-	TGCGCCAGCAGCCAAACCTACGGACCCAAAACGCATTCACCCCTCCACTTT	CASSQTYGPKTHSPLHF
TRBV7-2	TRBJ2-2	many	TRBD1	TGTGCCAGCAGACCACCACAGGGGCGGACCGGGGAGCTGTTTTTT	CASRPPQGRTGELFF
TRBV9	TRBJ2-3	-	-	TGTGCCAGCAACCCAACTGCGGGGCGGACAGATACGCAGTATTTT	CASNPTAGRTDTQYF
TRBV24-1	TRBJ2-5	few	TRBD2	TGTGCCACCGGATCTAGCGGGAGGAATGAGCAGTACTTC	CATGSSGRNEQYF
TRBV5-5	TRBJ2-3	few	-	TGTGCCAGCAGCTGGGAAAGCGTAGATACGCAGTATTTT	CASSWESVDTQYF
TRBV7-2	TRBJ2-7	many	-	TGTGCCAGCAGCTTAGTGTCAGGGTTAAGCTACGAGCAGTACTTC	CASSLVSGLSYEQYF
TRBV12-3/TRBV12-4	TRBJ2-5	-	TRBD2	TGTGCCAGCAGCCGGACTAGCGGGAGGGCCGGTACAGAGACCCAGTACTTC	CASSRTSGRAGTETQYF
TRBV20-1	TRBJ2-7	-	-	TGCAGTGCTAGGGGGGGTGTGAACGAGCAGTACTTC	CSARGGVNEQYF
TRBV3-1	TRBJ1-5	many	-	TGTGCCAGCAGCCCCGGGGTAGGGGCTTATCAGCCCCAGCATTTT	CASSPGVGAYQPQHF
TRBV7-9	TRBJ1-4	few	-	TGTGCCAGCAGCTTTGGTCTTTGGACTAATGAAAAACTGTTTTTT	CASSFGLWTNEKLFF
TRBV5-1	TRBJ1-1	once	TRBD1	TGCGCCAGCAGGGGGGACAGTGAAGCTTTCTTT	CASRGDSEAFF
TRBV3-1	TRBJ1-2	-	TRBD1	TGTGCCAGCAGCCGCTTGGGACAGAACTATGGCTACACCTTC	CASSRLGQNYGYTF
TRBV2	TRBJ2-2	-	-	TGTGCCAGCAGTGAAGTGAGGGTTGGGACCGGGGAGCTGTTTTTT	CASSEVRVGTGELFF
TRBV11-3	TRBJ1-2	-	-	TGTGCCAGCAGCCGCGAGGGCGTGGCGGGAGACTATGGCTACACCTTC	CASSREGVAGDYGYTF
TRBV29-1	TRBJ2-7	-	-	TGCAGCGTTGAAGATAGCCCAGGGCTAACCTACGAGCAGTACTTC	CSVEDSPGLTYEQYF